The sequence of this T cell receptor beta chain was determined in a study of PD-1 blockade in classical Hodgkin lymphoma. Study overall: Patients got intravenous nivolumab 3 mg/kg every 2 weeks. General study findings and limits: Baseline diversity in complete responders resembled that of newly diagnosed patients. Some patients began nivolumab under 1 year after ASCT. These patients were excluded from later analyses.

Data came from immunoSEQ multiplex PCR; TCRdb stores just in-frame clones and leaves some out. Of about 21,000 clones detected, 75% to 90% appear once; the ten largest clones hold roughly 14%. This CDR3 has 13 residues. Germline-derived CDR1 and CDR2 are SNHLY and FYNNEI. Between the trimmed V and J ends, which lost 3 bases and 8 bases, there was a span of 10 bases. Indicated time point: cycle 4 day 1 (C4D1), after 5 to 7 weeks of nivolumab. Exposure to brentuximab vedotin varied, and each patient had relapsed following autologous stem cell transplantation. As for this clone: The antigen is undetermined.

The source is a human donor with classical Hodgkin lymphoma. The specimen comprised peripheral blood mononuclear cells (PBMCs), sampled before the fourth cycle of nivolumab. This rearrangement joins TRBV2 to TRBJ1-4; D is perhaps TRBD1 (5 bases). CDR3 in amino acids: CASSEGVGEKLFF. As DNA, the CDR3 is TGTGCCAGCAGTGAGGGGGTCGGCGAAAAACTGTTTTTT.